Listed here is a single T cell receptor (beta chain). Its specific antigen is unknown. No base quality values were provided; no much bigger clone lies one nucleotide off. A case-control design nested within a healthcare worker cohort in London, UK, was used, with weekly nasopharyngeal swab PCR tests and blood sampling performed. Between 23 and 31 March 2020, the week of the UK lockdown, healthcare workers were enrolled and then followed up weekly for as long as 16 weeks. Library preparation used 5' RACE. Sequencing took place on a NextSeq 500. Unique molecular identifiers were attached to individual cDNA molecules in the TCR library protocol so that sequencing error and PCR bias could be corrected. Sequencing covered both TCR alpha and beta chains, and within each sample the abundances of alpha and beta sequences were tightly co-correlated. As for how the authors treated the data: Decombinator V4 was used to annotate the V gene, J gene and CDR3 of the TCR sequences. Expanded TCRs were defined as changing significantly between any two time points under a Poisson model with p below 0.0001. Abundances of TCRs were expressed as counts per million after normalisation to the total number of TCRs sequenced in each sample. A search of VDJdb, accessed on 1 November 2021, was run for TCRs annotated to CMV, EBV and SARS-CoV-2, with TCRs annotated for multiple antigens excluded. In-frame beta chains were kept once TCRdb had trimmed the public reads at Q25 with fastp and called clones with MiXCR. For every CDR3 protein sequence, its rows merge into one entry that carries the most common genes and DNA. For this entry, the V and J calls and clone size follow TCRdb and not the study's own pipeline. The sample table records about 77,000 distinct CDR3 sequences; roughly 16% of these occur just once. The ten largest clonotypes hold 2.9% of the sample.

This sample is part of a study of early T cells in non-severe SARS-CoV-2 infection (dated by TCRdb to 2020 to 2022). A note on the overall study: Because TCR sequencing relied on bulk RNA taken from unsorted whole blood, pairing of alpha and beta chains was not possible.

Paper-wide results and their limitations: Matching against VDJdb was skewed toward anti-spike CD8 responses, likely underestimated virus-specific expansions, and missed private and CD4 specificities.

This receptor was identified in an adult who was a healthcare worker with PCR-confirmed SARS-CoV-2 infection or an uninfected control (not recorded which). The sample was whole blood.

In nucleotide form, the sequence is TGTGCCAGCAGCCCGCCCAACCCCACGTCTACGCAGTATTTT. Its translation reads: CASSPPNPTSTQYF. Recombination joined TRBV11-2 with TRBJ2-3, with no confidently assigned D gene. Per the germline V gene, SGHAT is the CDR1 and FQNNGV is the CDR2. Including the terminal cysteine and phenylalanine, the CDR3 comprises 14 residues. The DNA shown is the 42-base CDR3, in frame from base 1. Trimming at the junction amounts to 5 bases on V and 8 bases on J, and the germline ends lie 17 bases apart.